This T cell receptor beta chain is from a study of CD8 T cells in ankylosing spondylitis. TCR beta libraries were made by quantitative 5'-RACE with molecular barcodes. Each CDR3 protein is one row after TCRdb ran MiXCR on the 5' RACE reads. The table shows about 190,000 distinct CDR3 sequences, with 10% to 15% occurring only once. V gave up 2 bases and J gave up 0 bases, with 8 bases separating them. Germline V lookup: CDR1 KGHSH, CDR2 LQKENI. CDR3 length: 16 amino acids. This clonotype was seen more than once but under ten times. The sequence derives from a female donor with ankylosing spondylitis or in good health (not recorded which). The chain couples TRBV18 to TRBJ2-6; the D is unclear. Sequenced input: blood, either unsorted or a sorted T cell fraction (not recorded which). CDR3 residues: CASSPFPSSGANVLTF. The CDR3 DNA is TGTGCCAGCTCACCATTTCCAAGCTCTGGGGCCAACGTCCTGACTTTC.